This T cell receptor beta chain was identified during a study of T cells after posttransplantation cyclophosphamide. The data were produced by immunoSEQ multiplex PCR, yet TCRdb's version contains in-frame clones alone and is incomplete. The sample includes roughly 9,000 clones, about 85% seen only once; the top ten take roughly 20%. The study, taken as a whole, reports: TRB clonality was highly associated with recipient CMV seropositivity and reactivation. Skin or GI-infiltrating T cells shared few TRB sequences with blood. Later post-transplant blood repertoires were often dominated by donor CD8+ memory clones.

Treatment was busulfan-fludarabine conditioning, a marrow graft, and cyclophosphamide on days +3 and +4. In this sample, this clone turned up a few times. Its matching antigen is unknown. V was clipped by 6 bases and J by 2 bases; unmatched bases: 7. Germline V gives CDR1 MNHEY, CDR2 SVGAGI. The CDR3 length is 15 residues. The sequence was collected from a female patient in her forties or fifties who received an allogeneic stem cell transplant from an unrelated donor, was CMV-positive, and had no GVHD. Some T cells may be graft donor cells. Sequenced here: PBMCs, sampled after allogeneic stem cell transplant with posttransplant cyclophosphamide. The J gene is TRBJ1-1, the V gene TRBV6-5, with 9 nucleotides matching TRBD1. The CDR3 nucleotides are TGTGCCAGCAGAGTACAGGGGGCGGGTAACACTGAAGCTTTCTTT. It translates to CASRVQGAGNTEAFF.